A selection of T cell receptor beta chains follows, all from one sample in a study of a mutant IDH1 vaccine in newly diagnosed glioma. Here immunoSEQ multiplex PCR was the method, and the copy in TCRdb shows in-frame clones only, minus some. The sample holds 50,000 to 60,000 clones, 80% seen once. Their antigens are not known. This sample comprised PBMCs, obtained from a glioma patient whose treatment included an IDH1 peptide vaccine. All receptors come from a middle-aged man with glioma. Each CDR3 is given with its conserved first and last residue. The D gene is left open where the match is weak. Rows give clone size only sometimes, using once, few, many, or a class for an expanded clone.

clone_size j_call d_call v_call cdr3_nt cdr3_aa
once TRBJ1-2 - TRBV7-9 TGTGCCAGCAGCCTCGCGGGGGGCGACTATGGCTACACCTTC CASSLAGGDYGYTF
- TRBJ2-3 - TRBV6-6 TGTGCCAGCAGTCCCCGGGGGACTAGCACAGATACGCAGTATTTT CASSPRGTSTDTQYF
- TRBJ2-3 TRBD1 TRBV6-1 TGTGCCAGCTCGGGACAGGGGGATTTGGATACGCAGTATTTT CASSGQGDLDTQYF
- TRBJ1-1 - TRBV25-1 TGTGCCAGCGGGATATGGGGGGCGACTGAAGCTTTCTTT CASGIWGATEAFF
- TRBJ1-6 - TRBV5-3 TGTGCCAGAATCGAGCTCCTCCCGGGATCACCCCTCCACTTT CARIELLPGSPLHF
- TRBJ1-1 - TRBV6-5 TGTGCCAGCAGTTACTCGAGATCTGGGGGGACTGAAGCTTTCTTT CASSYSRSGGTEAFF
few TRBJ2-5 TRBD2 TRBV25-1 TGTGCCAGCAGTCCCAGGACTAGCGGGGGGGCCGGTGAAGAGACCCAGTACTTC CASSPRTSGGAGEETQYF
- TRBJ2-5 TRBD1 TRBV25-1 TGTGCCAGCACACCCCAGGACAGGGCTCTTGAGACCCAGTACTTC CASTPQDRALETQYF
- TRBJ2-5 TRBD2 TRBV30 TGTGCCTGGAGTCGTAGACTAGCGCTTCAAGAGACCCAGTACTTC CAWSRRLALQETQYF
- TRBJ1-6 TRBD1 TRBV5-1 TGCGCCAGCAGAGACCACAGGGGGCAAAGCGATAATTCACCCCTCCACTTT CASRDHRGQSDNSPLHF
- TRBJ1-2 - TRBV30 TGTGCCTGGAGGACGGAGGGTGTGACCTATGGCTACACCTTC CAWRTEGVTYGYTF
- TRBJ2-5 - TRBV6-5 TGTGCCAGCAGCCGCATGAGAGGGACAGAGACCCAGTACTTC CASSRMRGTETQYF
- TRBJ2-7 - TRBV6-1 TGTGCCAGCAGGGCGGGGGACAGACCTTCCTACGAGCAGTACTTC CASRAGDRPSYEQYF
once TRBJ1-5 - TRBV18 TGTGCCAGCTCACCAACGCAGGACAGACTTAATCAGCCCCAGCATTTT CASSPTQDRLNQPQHF
once TRBJ2-7 - TRBV5-1 TGCGCCAGCAGTTCGCAGTTTAGGGGGGGATACGAGCAGTACTTC CASSSQFRGGYEQYF
- TRBJ2-3 - TRBV6-5 TGTGCCAGCAGTTACGGCGGAGGGACCACAGATACGCAGTATTTT CASSYGGGTTDTQYF
- TRBJ1-5 - TRBV15 TGTGCCACCAGTCCAGGGGGCAATCAGCCCCAGCATTTT CATSPGGNQPQHF
once TRBJ1-2 - TRBV2 TGTGCCAGCAGTGAGAACAGGGTCTATGGCTACACCTTC CASSENRVYGYTF
- TRBJ1-5 TRBD1 TRBV9 TGTGCCAGCAGCGGGACAGGGGGATCCAATCAGCCCCAGCATTTT CASSGTGGSNQPQHF
- TRBJ1-2 - TRBV4-1 TGCGCCAGCAGCCAAGGGGACCATAACTATGGCTACACCTTC CASSQGDHNYGYTF
- TRBJ2-3 - TRBV6-1 TGTGCCAGCACCACGACAGATACGCAGTATTTT CASTTTDTQYF
medium-sized TRBJ2-7 TRBD2 TRBV9 TGTGCCAGCAGCCCCGGGGGGGAGTACGAGCAGTACTTC CASSPGGEYEQYF
- TRBJ1-1 - TRBV27 TGTGCCAGCAGTTTATCCCCTCGCACGGTTGAAGCTTTCTTT CASSLSPRTVEAFF
few TRBJ1-2 - TRBV7-2 TGTGCCAGCAGCTTAGCCACCGGGGGGCTGGCCTATGGCTACACCTTC CASSLATGGLAYGYTF
- TRBJ2-3 TRBD2 TRBV5-1 TGCGCCAGCAGCTTGGAGGCTAGCGGGGACACAGATACGCAGTATTTT CASSLEASGDTDTQYF
- TRBJ1-5 - TRBV27 TGTGCCAGCAGTTTTAGGGCCGGTCTCAATCAGCCCCAGCATTTT CASSFRAGLNQPQHF
once TRBJ1-2 - TRBV25-1 TGTGCCAGCAGTGAATACTTTGAGGGTTCCTATGGCTACACCTTC CASSEYFEGSYGYTF
- TRBJ2-4 TRBD1 TRBV7-9 TGTGCCAGCAGCTTAGGTACTTCAGAAATATCAGGGGGTAAAAACATTCAGTACTTC CASSLGTSEISGGKNIQYF
- TRBJ2-2 TRBD1 TRBV2 TGTGCCAGCAACCTCGGACAGGGCGGGGAGCTGTTTTTT CASNLGQGGELFF
- TRBJ2-1 TRBD2 TRBV18 TGTGCCAGCTCACCACGTGGGGCGGGGGACAATGAGCAGTTCTTC CASSPRGAGDNEQFF
once TRBJ2-7 - TRBV5-1 TGCGCCAGCAGCTTGTTCACGGACTACGAGCAGTACTTC CASSLFTDYEQYF
- TRBJ1-2 TRBD1 TRBV5-6 TGTGCCAGCAGCTTACTAGACAGGGGGCTTGGCTACACCTTC CASSLLDRGLGYTF
- TRBJ1-3 - TRBV5-1 TGCGCCAGCAGCCCCCAGTCCTCTGGAAACACCATATATTTT CASSPQSSGNTIYF
- TRBJ1-5 - TRBV5-1 TGCGCCAGCAGCTTGGGAGGGAATAGCAATCAGCCCCAGCATTTT CASSLGGNSNQPQHF
- TRBJ1-2 TRBD1 TRBV5-4 TGTGCCAGCAGCTTCGGGACAGGGAGCTATGGCTACACCTTC CASSFGTGSYGYTF
- TRBJ1-1 - TRBV11-2 TGTGCCAGCAGCCCGAGAGGGGGGGCCAAGAACACTGAAGCTTTCTTT CASSPRGGAKNTEAFF